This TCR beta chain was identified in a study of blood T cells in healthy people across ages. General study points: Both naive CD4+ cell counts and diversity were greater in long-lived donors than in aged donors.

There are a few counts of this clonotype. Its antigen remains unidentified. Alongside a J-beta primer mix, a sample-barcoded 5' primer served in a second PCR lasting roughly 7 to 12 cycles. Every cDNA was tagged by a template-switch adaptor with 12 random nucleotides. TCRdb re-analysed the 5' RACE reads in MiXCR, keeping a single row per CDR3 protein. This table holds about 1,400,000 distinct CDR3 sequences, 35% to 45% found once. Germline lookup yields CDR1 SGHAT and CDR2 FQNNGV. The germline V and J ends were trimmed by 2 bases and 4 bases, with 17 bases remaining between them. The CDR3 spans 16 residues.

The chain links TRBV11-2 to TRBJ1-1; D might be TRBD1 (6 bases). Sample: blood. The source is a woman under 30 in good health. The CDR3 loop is CASSLRGADSVTEAFF. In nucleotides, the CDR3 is TGTGCCAGCAGCTTAAGGGGGGCGGATTCGGTCACTGAAGCTTTCTTT.